The 29 T cell receptor beta chains in this list originate from one sample, sequenced in a study of technical replicates of blood from a few donors. The method was immunoSEQ multiplex PCR; TCRdb's version includes in-frame clones alone and lacks a portion of them. There are tens of thousands of clones in the sample; about 97% occur only once, and roughly 0.3% lies in the top ten. The sample comprised T cells isolated from PBMCs. The receptors stem from a human donor in good health.

The rearrangement links TRBV25-1 to TRBJ1-4; possibly TRBD1 for D (5 bases). The CDR3 length is 14 residues. V was pared by 6 bases and J by 5 bases, with 13 bases between. CDR1 and CDR2 from the germline V gene are MGHDK and SYGVNS. The CDR3 DNA reads as TGTGCCAGCAGCTCGACAGAATTAAATGAAAAACTGTTTTTT. Translated: CASSSTELNEKLFF.

The chain has TRBV11-2 and TRBJ2-7, with D unclear. Germline-derived CDR1 and CDR2 are SGHAT and FQNNGV. The CDR3 loop spans 16 amino acids. Deletions cut 0 bases from V and 2 bases from J, with 14 bases between. The CDR3 region is CASSLDRVSSTYEQYF. Here the CDR3 DNA reads TGTGCCAGCAGCTTAGATCGAGTCTCAAGTACCTACGAGCAGTACTTC.

The rearrangement joins TRBV5-5 to TRBJ1-3; no definite D call. Germline V gene data show CDR1 as SGHKS and CDR2 as YYEKEE (reference sequence). The V end lost 0 bases, the J end lost 4 bases, and 11 bases lay between the germline ends. The CDR3 contains 15 residues. The CDR3 loop reads CASSLAPTEGNTIYF. The CDR3 DNA is TGTGCCAGCAGCTTGGCCCCTACAGAAGGAAACACCATATATTTT.

This chain connects TRBV11-3 to TRBJ1-1; D possibly corresponds to TRBD1 (6 bases). Germline lookup yields CDR1 SGHNT and CDR2 YENEEA. V gave up 1 base and J gave up 1 base, with 16 bases separating them. This CDR3 comprises 17 residues. CDR3 residues: CASSLGRQGMGNTEAFF. CDR3 DNA: TGTGCCAGCAGCTTAGGTCGCCAGGGGATGGGGAACACTGAAGCTTTCTTT.

The gene calls are TRBV29-1 and TRBJ2-2; TRBD1 matches at 7 bases. In germline, CDR1 is SQVTM, CDR2 ANQGSEA. CDR3 size: 15 residues. V trimming: 2 bases; J trimming: 0 bases; junction bases outside the gene matches: 3. Here the CDR3 reads CSVEWQGANTGELFF. CDR3 sequence (DNA): TGCAGCGTTGAATGGCAGGGGGCGAACACCGGGGAGCTGTTTTTT.

The gene calls are TRBV27 and TRBJ2-1; 9 bases fit TRBD1. V shed 3 bases and J 7 bases; nucleotides not matched to a gene: 1. The CDR3 is 13 amino acids. In germline, CDR1 is MNHEY, CDR2 SMNVEV (reference sequence). This CDR3 is CASSLDRGNEQFF. The CDR3 DNA follows: TGTGCCAGCAGTTTGGACAGGGGAAATGAGCAGTTCTTC.

This chain joins TRBV6-1 and TRBJ2-7; TRBD1 agrees at 7 bases. CDR1 and CDR2 (germline): MNHNS, SASEGT. Losses at the gene ends were 6 bases for V and 4 bases for J; bases not matched to a gene: 6. The CDR3 is made up of 13 amino acids. The CDR3 reads CASSRGQFYEQYF. As DNA, the CDR3 is TGTGCCAGCAGCCGGGGACAGTTTTACGAGCAGTACTTC.

The chain recombines TRBV6-6 with TRBJ1-2; 9 nucleotides match TRBD1. V lost 6 bases, J lost 6 bases, and 8 bases stayed unmatched. The CDR3 is 14 residues long. The germline V gene has CDR1 MNHNY and CDR2 SVGAGI (reference sequence). The CDR3 bases are TGTGCCAGCAGCCCGGGACAGGGTTACAATGGCTACACCTTC. Translating gives CASSPGQGYNGYTF.

This chain links TRBV2 with TRBJ2-1; 11 bases fit TRBD2. After removal of 6 bases from V and 5 bases from J, the junction contained 6 bases not matched to a gene. Germline V gene data show CDR1 as SNHLY and CDR2 as FYNNEI. This CDR3 comprises 15 residues. The CDR3 sequence is CASRKGLAGDNEQFF. In nucleotides, the CDR3 is TGTGCCAGCAGGAAAGGACTAGCGGGTGACAATGAGCAGTTCTTC.

The V gene is TRBV7-9, the J gene TRBJ2-7; tentative D call: TRBD2 (6 bases). V was pared by 2 bases and J by 3 bases, with 11 bases between. Germline V gene sequence: CDR1 SEHNR, CDR2 FQNEAQ (reference sequence). The length of the CDR3 is 14 residues. The CDR3 DNA reads as TGTGCCAGCAGCTTACAGGGACTGAGCTACGAGCAGTACTTC. Protein sequence: CASSLQGLSYEQYF.

The V gene is TRBV7-6, the J gene TRBJ2-1; 9 nucleotides agree with TRBD2. Germline CDR1 is SGHVS and CDR2 is FNYEAQ. This CDR3 is 16 amino acids long. After removal of 5 bases from V and 6 bases from J, the junction contained 11 bases not matched to a gene. For the CDR3, the DNA is TGTGCCAGCAGCCCCACCTCTAGCGGGGCACCCAATGAGCAGTTCTTC. The encoded protein is CASSPTSSGAPNEQFF.

The V gene is TRBV4-1, the J gene TRBJ1-5; 9 bases align to TRBD1. This CDR3 region has 20 residues. V was pared by 0 bases and J by 0 bases, with 12 bases of the junction left unmatched. The V gene's germline CDR1 is MGHRA and CDR2 YSYEKL. The CDR3, as DNA: TGCGCCAGCAGCCAAGAGACGGCCGGGACAGGGCGTTATAGCAATCAGCCCCAGCATTTT. Its protein is CASSQETAGTGRYSNQPQHF.

V is TRBV6-1 and J is TRBJ1-1; a weak D match, TRBD1 (5 bases). V lost 8 bases to trimming and J lost 5 bases, with 18 bases between them. Looked up from germline, CDR1 is MNHNS and CDR2 is SASEGT. The CDR3 sequence is 14 residues long. In DNA form, the CDR3 reads TGTGCCAGCCCTGTGTCAGGCCGGGGGACTGAAGCTTTCTTT. This translates into CASPVSGRGTEAFF.

The rearrangement links TRBV30 to TRBJ1-1; 7 nucleotides align to TRBD1. CDR3 length: 13 amino acids. CDR1 is GTSNPN, CDR2 SVGIG, per germline (reference sequence). Trimming cost V 3 bases and J 3 bases; bases outside gene matches: 4. The CDR3 sequence is CAWRGDRDTEAFF. CDR3 DNA: TGTGCCTGGAGGGGAGACAGGGACACTGAAGCTTTCTTT.

V and J are TRBV6-5 and TRBJ2-3; TRBD1 might be the D (6 bases). Trimming removed 6 bases from V and 0 bases from J, with 13 bases in between. The germline V gene has CDR1 MNHEY and CDR2 SVGAGI. The CDR3 is made up of 15 amino acids. The CDR3 coding sequence is TGTGCCAGCAGCCAAACAGGGTATAGCACAGATACGCAGTATTTT. It is translated as CASSQTGYSTDTQYF.

V gene TRBV27 combines with J gene TRBJ2-2; D not resolved. Trimming removed 4 bases from V and 6 bases from J, with 12 bases in between. CDR3 size: 14 residues. Per the germline V gene, CDR1 is MNHEY and CDR2 is SMNVEV (reference sequence). CDR3 in amino acids: CASSYFSRAGELFF. The CDR3 bases are TGTGCCAGCAGTTATTTTTCTAGAGCCGGGGAGCTGTTTTTT.

The chain links TRBV25-1 to TRBJ2-4; perhaps TRBD1 as D (5 bases). Trimming took off 3 bases at V and 0 bases at J, with 12 bases between the two ends. CDR1 and CDR2 from the germline V gene are MGHDK and SYGVNS. CDR3 length equals 16 residues. The CDR3: CASSDQGLIAKNIQYF. CDR3 DNA sequence: TGTGCCAGCAGTGATCAGGGCCTCATAGCCAAAAACATTCAGTACTTC.

This chain uses TRBV19 with TRBJ2-1; D is possibly TRBD1 (6 bases). CDR3 length: 15 residues. CDR1 and CDR2 (germline): LNHDA, SQIVND (reference sequence). The V and J ends lost 7 bases and 3 bases respectively, with 16 bases between them. The CDR3 loop is CASTQSDRIYNEQFF. CDR3 in DNA: TGTGCCAGTACCCAGAGCGACAGGATCTACAATGAGCAGTTCTTC. The full variable domain, rest sourced from reference TRBV19 and TRBJ2-1, is DGGITQSPKYLFRKEGQNVTLSCEQNLNHDAMYWYRQDPGQGLRLIYYSQIVNDFQKGDIAEGYSVSREKKESFPLTVTSAQKNPTAFYLCASTQSDRIYNEQFFGPGTRLTVL.

CDR3 coding DNA: TGCGCCAGCAGCCAGGGGGCGGCTACTGGGGCCAACGTCCTGACTTTC. Residues: CASSQGAATGANVLTF. V usage is TRBV5-1 and J usage is TRBJ2-6; 8 bases map to TRBD1. Looked up from germline, CDR1 is SGHRS and CDR2 is YFSETQ. This CDR3 has 16 amino acids. The V and J ends lost 4 bases and 2 bases, in that order; junction bases with no gene match: 5.

The chain carries TRBV2 and TRBJ1-1; D is possibly TRBD1 (6 bases). CDR1 and CDR2 (germline): SNHLY, FYNNEI. Deletions cut 5 bases from V and 1 base from J, with 17 bases between. This CDR3 is 16 amino acids long. The CDR3 reads CASSFSGGRENTEAFF. As DNA, the CDR3 is TGTGCCAGCAGTTTTAGCGGGGGGCGAGAGAACACTGAAGCTTTCTTT.

The gene calls are TRBV9 and TRBJ1-4; TRBD1 matches 7 bases. With 3 bases clipped from V and 5 bases from J, the junction kept 10 bases outside the gene matches. CDR3 length: 16 residues. In germline, CDR1 is SGDLS, CDR2 YYNGEE. This CDR3 reads CASSASVQGTNEKLFF. The CDR3 coding sequence is TGTGCCAGCAGCGCTAGCGTACAGGGGACCAATGAAAAACTGTTTTTT. The full variable domain, completed using reference TRBV9 and TRBJ1-4, is DSGVTQTPKHLITATGQRVTLRCSPRSGDLSVYWYQQSLDQGLQFLIQYYNGEERAKGNILERFSAQQFPDLHSELNLSSLELGDSALYFCASSASVQGTNEKLFFGSGTQLSVL.

The J gene is TRBJ2-7, the V gene TRBV6-1; 7 bases map to TRBD1. V shed 8 bases, J shed 2 bases, and the junction held 6 bases outside the gene matches. Germline V gene data show CDR1 as MNHNS and CDR2 as SASEGT. The CDR3 is made up of 13 amino acids. In nucleotides, the CDR3 is TGTGCCAGCCTTAGGACAGGCCCCTACGAGCAGTACTTC. It encodes CASLRTGPYEQYF.

This clone has a handful of counts. The chain links TRBV5-4 to TRBJ1-1; D is unclear. V dropped 4 bases and J dropped 8 bases, with 12 bases sitting between them. This CDR3 spans 12 amino acids. The germline gives CDR1 SGHNT, CDR2 YYREEE (reference sequence). The CDR3 loop is CASSDDRLEAFF. The CDR3, as DNA: TGTGCCAGCAGCGATGACCGACTCGAAGCTTTCTTT.

The chain recombines TRBV5-1 with TRBJ2-5, with 8 bases aligning to TRBD2. This CDR3 is built from 14 residues. J lost 5 bases, V lost 2 bases, and 5 bases had no gene match. From germline, CDR1 is SGHRS and CDR2 YFSETQ. The CDR3 region has the DNA TGCGCCAGCAGCTTCGGGAGGGCCACGGAGACCCAGTACTTC. It yields the protein CASSFGRATETQYF.

The V and J genes are TRBV28 and TRBJ2-3; maybe TRBD1 (6 bases). Germline lookup yields CDR1 MDHEN and CDR2 SYDVKM. The CDR3 has 14 amino acids. The V and J ends lost 6 bases and 1 base respectively, with 11 bases between them. The CDR3 DNA reads as TGTGCCAGCAGCTATGGACAGCGCACAGATACGCAGTATTTT. This gives the protein CASSYGQRTDTQYF.

This clone has only one observation. The genes are TRBV6-1 and TRBJ1-2; D call uncertain. Trimming removed 2 bases at V and 0 bases at J, with 10 bases between. Germline V CDR1 and CDR2: MNHNS, SASEGT. CDR3 length equals 15 residues. The chain's CDR3 is CASSEYKSANYGYTF. In DNA form, the CDR3 reads TGTGCCAGCAGTGAATATAAGTCAGCTAACTATGGCTACACCTTC.

The chain uses TRBV7-2 and TRBJ2-5, with 7 positions matching TRBD1. After removal of 1 base from V and 2 bases from J, the junction contained 10 bases not matched to a gene. The CDR3 consists of 17 residues. Germline values: CDR1 SGHTA, CDR2 FQGNSA. The CDR3 DNA follows: TGTGCCAGCAGCTTAGGCAACAGGGGTGGGATTCAAGAGACCCAGTACTTC. Protein: CASSLGNRGGIQETQYF.

The genes are TRBV29-1 and TRBJ2-7, with TRBD2 matching over 14 bases. There are 14 residues in the CDR3. Germline CDR1 and CDR2: SQVTM and ANQGSEA. V dropped 7 bases and J dropped 2; count of bases not matched to a gene: 4. The CDR3 spells CSAGGLAGAYEQYF. In DNA form, the CDR3 reads TGCAGCGCCGGGGGACTAGCGGGAGCCTACGAGCAGTACTTC.

The CDR3 nucleotides are TGTGCCAGCAGACTCTTGGGGGCAGGCAATCAGCCCCAGCATTTT. It codes for CASRLLGAGNQPQHF. The V call is TRBV27, the J call TRBJ1-5; perhaps TRBD1 as D (6 bases). CDR1 and CDR2 (germline): MNHEY, SMNVEV (reference sequence). This CDR3 comprises 15 residues. The V and J ends lost 6 bases and 2 bases respectively, with 14 bases between them.